This T cell receptor (beta chain) was recovered during a study of T cell repertoires in cytomegalovirus infection. Across the whole study: It can be stated that public TCR beta signatures indicated CMV infection as well as a matching HLA type. Points from the study as a whole: Identification of carriers of CMV plus the relevant HLA was achieved through cumulative public TCR beta family frequency. The ex vivo response was dominated by HLA-C-restricted CMV-specific TCR beta clonotypes.

TCRdb analysed the reads with MiXCR anew, one entry per CDR3 protein. The sample records 310,000 or so distinct CDR3 sequences, roughly a sixth being singletons. This clonotype has at least ten counts. Its cognate antigen is unknown. This CDR3 contains 14 residues. V lost 1 base and J 8 bases, leaving 11 bases between the germline ends. Germline V lookup: CDR1 SGHTA, CDR2 FQGNSA. The receptor comes from a human donor in good health (CMV status not recorded). Some clones in this sample may be carry-over from other donors' samples. V usage is TRBV7-2 and J usage is TRBJ1-4; D remains unclear. Sequences were obtained from PBMCs. CDR3 nucleotides: TGTGCCAGCAGCTTAGAAGCAGGTAGAGAAAAACTGTTTTTT. Amino acid sequence: CASSLEAGREKLFF.